This T cell receptor beta chain comes out of a study of CD4 and CD8 cells across lung adenocarcinoma regions. TCRdb passed the PCR reads through MiXCR, listing each CDR3 protein once. The data hold fewer than 10,000 distinct CDR3 sequences, with 35% to 50% observed a single time. This CDR3 has 12 amino acids. V was pared by 0 bases and J by 8 bases, with 4 bases between. Donors had localized lung adenocarcinoma, a non-small cell lung cancer. Sequencing used CD4+ T cells from the margin of a lung tumor. This TCR derives from a female donor with lung adenocarcinoma. The CD4 and CD8 labels of this study may be unreliable. The genes are TRBV23-1 and TRBJ2-2; D remains ambiguous. TRBV23-1 is an ORF, with its function uncertain. The CDR3 loop reads CASSQSEGELFF. As DNA, the CDR3 is TGCGCCAGCAGTCAATCCGAGGGGGAGCTGTTTTTT.